This entry concerns a single TCR beta chain. Its cognate antigen is unknown. From the reads, TCRdb called clonotypes with MiXCR, one entry per CDR3 protein. Of hundreds of thousands of distinct CDR3 sequences detected, roughly 34% appear once; the ten largest clones hold 17%. This entry comes from a study of T cell repertoires in cytomegalovirus infection. Background on the study: Public TCR beta signatures were indicative of both CMV infection and a matching HLA type.

Notes on the study in general: The cumulative frequency of public TCR beta families distinguished individuals who carried CMV together with the relevant HLA. CMV-specific TCR beta clonotypes restricted by HLA-C were the ones dominating the ex vivo response.

The receptor's source is a human donor in good health (CMV status not recorded). Some clones in this sample may be carry-over from other donors' samples. The specimen was cultured PBMCs, collected from culture after CMV antigen stimulation.

The CDR3 protein is CASSFPGTGRTQYF. The CDR3 nucleotides are TGTGCCAGCAGTTTTCCTGGGACAGGGCGCACGCAGTATTTT. The rearrangement uses TRBV27 and TRBJ2-3, with 9 bases lining up with TRBD1. The junction had 7 bases not matched to a gene; V was cut back by 3 bases and J by 9 bases. This CDR3 has 14 amino acids. Germline assignment: CDR1 MNHEY and CDR2 SMNVEV (reference sequence).